This T cell receptor (beta chain) was documented in a study of cytomegalovirus exposure and HLA in healthy donors. A word on this clone: Its antigen is unknown.

Overall study results and limits: Clonal expansion, a later analysis showed, was greater in HLA-associated TCR beta chains than in equally common others.

Germline V gives CDR1 KGHSH, CDR2 LQKENI. V lost 5 bases to trimming and J lost 2 bases, with 12 bases between them. CDR3 size: 14 residues. The PCR ran on 60 Vbeta and 13 Jbeta primers. Profiling relied on immunoSEQ multiplex PCR, and the TCRdb table lists in-frame clones only, not all of them. This sample yields roughly 150,000 clones, of which around four fifths are seen a single time; about 1.3% belongs to the top ten. The sequenced sample consisted of PBMCs. The TCR sequence derives from a man aged 30-40 years in good health and CMV-seronegative. The V and J genes are TRBV18 and TRBJ1-1, with D uncertain. CDR3 region: CASSATSGNTEAFF. DNA of the CDR3: TGTGCCAGCTCAGCAACGTCAGGAAACACTGAAGCTTTCTTT. Looking up the rest from reference TRBV18 and TRBJ1-1 gives the full variable domain: NAGVMQNPRHLVRRRGQEARLRCSPMKGHSHVYWYRQLPEEGLKFMVYLQKENIIDESGMPKERFSAEFPKEGPSILRIQQVVRGDSAAYFCASSATSGNTEAFFGQGTRLTVV.